Presented here are 14 T cell receptor beta chains from one specimen sequenced in a study of graft-versus-host responses after intestinal transplantation (dated by TCRdb to the early 2020s). Which antigens these TCRs recognize remains unknown. The time point label, read with the paper, signifies: cells obtained before transplantation from donor or recipient. Libraries were made using the immunoSEQ multiplex PCR assay. Entries here come from immuneACCESS through TCRdb and include only in-frame sequences with V and J called. Some clones fail to appear in such tables; in the studies checked, an unresolved V gene covers under half of the shortfall, and the cause of the remainder is unknown. Here the sample has 95,000 to 110,000 clones; less than 90% occur a single time. Approximately 0.88% of the sample is in the top ten clones. The material sequenced was unstimulated CD4+ T cells sorted from spleen or lymph node cells, taken before intestinal transplant. The receptors were sampled from a human donor who received an intestinal transplant.

DNA for the CDR3: TGTGCCAGCACCTCCCTTAAGACCCCAGGGGGAAGGGATGCGTTTGAAGCTTTCTTT. Its protein product is CASTSLKTPGGRDAFEAFF. The V gene is TRBV9, the J gene TRBJ1-1; 7 nucleotides line up with TRBD1. After removal of 6 bases from V and 7 bases from J, the junction contained 27 bases not matched to a gene. The CDR3 covers 19 residues. CDR1 is SGDLS, CDR2 YYNGEE, per germline.

This chain links TRBV21-1 with TRBJ1-4. TRBV21-1 is a pseudogene. The CDR3 loop spans 17 amino acids. CDR3 nucleotide sequence: TGTGCCAGCAGCAAATGTTATACAGCCAATCCATGGGGGGTACTGTTTTTT. Its translation is CASSKCYTANPWGVLFF.

J is TRBJ1-3 and V is TRBV9; 7 bases are shared with TRBD1. V gave up 3 bases and J gave up 0 bases; unmatched junction bases: 3. This CDR3 region has 15 residues. Germline-derived CDR1 and CDR2 are SGDLS and YYNGEE. The CDR3 sequence is CASSAGTASGNTIYF. CDR3 sequence (DNA): TGTGCCAGCAGCGCTGGGACAGCCTCTGGAAACACCATATATTTT.

The chain links TRBV10-1 to TRBJ2-1; TRBD2 agrees at 12 bases. CDR1 is WNHNN, CDR2 SYGVQD, per germline (reference sequence). The CDR3 loop spans 15 amino acids. The ends lost 4 bases at V and 5 bases at J; junction bases unmatched: 3. The CDR3 region is CASSVLAGGNNEQFF. Here the CDR3 DNA reads TGCGCCAGCAGTGTACTAGCGGGGGGTAACAATGAGCAGTTCTTC.

The CDR3 here is CASSLDLGGGIKLFF. CDR3 nucleotide sequence: TGTGCCAGCAGCTTAGATCTAGGGGGCGGGATAAAACTGTTTTTT. The V and J genes are TRBV11-2 and TRBJ1-4; 7 bases are shared with TRBD1. The length of the CDR3 is 15 residues. The V gene end was trimmed by 0 bases and the J gene end by 10 bases; junction bases not matched to a gene: 8. CDR1 is SGHAT, CDR2 FQNNGV, per germline.

The chain uses TRBV11-2 and TRBJ2-7; 10 nucleotides agree with TRBD2. Germline V gives CDR1 SGHAT, CDR2 FQNNGV. V lost 6 bases to trimming and J lost 4 bases; unmatched junction nucleotides: 12. The CDR3 extends over 16 amino acids. The CDR3 coding sequence is TGTGCCAGCAGAAATCTAGCGGGAGCGGGGCTATACGAGCAGTACTTC. This gives the protein CASRNLAGAGLYEQYF.

This chain uses TRBV19 with TRBJ1-3, with D possibly being TRBD1 (5 bases). The CDR3 totals 19 residues. V was shortened by 1 base and J by 0 bases, with 19 bases between the two germline ends. Germline-derived CDR1 and CDR2 are LNHDA and SQIVND (reference sequence). The CDR3, as DNA: TGTGCCAGTAGTATAGCCTACCGACGGGGGACTGACTCTGGAAACACCATATATTTT. It translates to CASSIAYRRGTDSGNTIYF.

V is TRBV5-1 and J is TRBJ2-3; the D gene could be TRBD1 or TRBD2 (5 bases each). The CDR3 sequence is 13 residues long. Trimming stripped 0 bases from V and 6 bases from J, with 8 bases between. In germline, CDR1 is SGHRS, CDR2 YFSETQ. The chain's CDR3 is CASSLVGVDTQYF. DNA of the CDR3: TGCGCCAGCAGCTTGGTGGGGGTGGATACGCAGTATTTT.

The CDR3: CASSYQAGLARYEQYF. The CDR3 DNA is TGTGCCAGCAGCTATCAAGCGGGACTAGCGCGGTACGAGCAGTACTTC. The gene calls are TRBV7-2 and TRBJ2-7, with TRBD2 matching 10 bases. Germline CDR1 SGHTA, CDR2 FQGNSA. The junction had 10 bases not matched to a gene; V was cut back by 4 bases and J by 4 bases. CDR3 size: 16 residues. Using reference TRBV7-2 and TRBJ2-7 for the parts outside the CDR3, the full variable domain is GAGVSQSPSNKVTEKGKDVELRCDPISGHTALYWYRQSLGQGLEFLIYFQGNSAPDKSGLPSDRFSAERTGGSVSTLTIQRTQQEDSAVYLCASSYQAGLARYEQYFGPGTRLTVT.

This clone was seen a few times. The rearrangement links TRBV15 to TRBJ2-5; 10 nucleotides align to TRBD2. CDR3 length equals 15 residues. Trimming cost V 4 bases and J 4 bases; bases outside gene matches: 6. Germline CDR1 and CDR2: LNHNV and YYDKDF (reference sequence). For the CDR3, the DNA is TGTGCCACCAGCAAAGCGGGAGGGCCTCGAGAGACCCAGTACTTC. As protein: CATSKAGGPRETQYF.

CDR3 protein: CASSSQGIGGYTF. The CDR3 coding sequence is TGTGCCAGCAGTTCACAGGGGATCGGTGGCTACACCTTC. This rearrangement joins TRBV6-6 to TRBJ1-2, with 7 positions matching TRBD1. The trim removed 4 bases at V and 7 bases at J, leaving 6 bases unmatched. Per the germline V gene, CDR1 is MNHNY and CDR2 is SVGAGI (reference sequence). CDR3 length equals 13 residues.

The CDR3 DNA is TGTGCCAGCAGCCGATGGATTTTTCCGGACAGCGGCAATCAGCCCCAGCATTTT. Amino acid sequence: CASSRWIFPDSGNQPQHF. J is TRBJ1-5 and V is TRBV2; possibly TRBD1 for D (6 bases). CDR3 size: 18 residues. V was shortened by 6 bases and J by 2 bases, with 23 bases between the two germline ends. From germline, CDR1 is SNHLY and CDR2 FYNNEI.

The chain employs TRBV18 and TRBJ2-7; 7 positions match TRBD1. V dropped 2 bases and J dropped 6; count of bases not matched to a gene: 7. There are 14 residues in the CDR3. Germline-derived CDR1 and CDR2 are KGHSH and LQKENI. CDR3 sequence: CASSPETGLVEQYF. CDR3 in DNA: TGTGCCAGCTCACCAGAGACAGGGTTGGTCGAGCAGTACTTC.

This clone has only one observation. The rearrangement joins TRBV6-5 to TRBJ1-6, with 7 bases lining up with TRBD1. This CDR3 has 13 amino acids. The germline V gene encodes CDR1 MNHEY and CDR2 SVGAGI. V shed 8 bases and J 4 bases; nucleotides not matched to a gene: 2. In DNA form, the CDR3 reads TGTGCCAGCGGGGACAGATATAATTCACCCCTCCACTTT. Translating it yields CASGDRYNSPLHF.